What follows is one TCR beta chain and its context. Its specificity is unknown. Sample time point: blood at routine non-recurrence follow-up after resection. Material for sequencing was whole RNA from tumor, nontumor lung or frozen PBMC, left unsorted. The sample is drawn from a study of spatial heterogeneity in lung cancer. The study's findings and limits: There were more appearances of ubiquitous expanded tumor TCRs in blood at resection than at follow-up.

On each TCR cDNA molecule, a unique molecular identifier was present. MiXCR, applied by TCRdb to the 5' RACE reads, yields one record per CDR3 protein. The data show roughly 120,000 distinct CDR3 sequences, with less than 15% seen just once and around 16% held by the top ten. Germline V CDR1 and CDR2: LGHDT, YNNKEL (reference sequence). Trimming left V 1 base short and J 4 bases short, with 13 bases between. The length of the CDR3 is 15 residues. Sequences were derived from PBMCs, sampled at follow-up. This TCR was recovered from a male donor with early-stage non-small cell lung cancer. The chain has TRBV3-1 and TRBJ2-5; tentatively, D is TRBD1 (6 bases). In DNA, the CDR3 is TGTGCCAGCAGCCAAGGGACAGTTTCTAGAGAGACCCAGTACTTC. Translating gives CASSQGTVSRETQYF.